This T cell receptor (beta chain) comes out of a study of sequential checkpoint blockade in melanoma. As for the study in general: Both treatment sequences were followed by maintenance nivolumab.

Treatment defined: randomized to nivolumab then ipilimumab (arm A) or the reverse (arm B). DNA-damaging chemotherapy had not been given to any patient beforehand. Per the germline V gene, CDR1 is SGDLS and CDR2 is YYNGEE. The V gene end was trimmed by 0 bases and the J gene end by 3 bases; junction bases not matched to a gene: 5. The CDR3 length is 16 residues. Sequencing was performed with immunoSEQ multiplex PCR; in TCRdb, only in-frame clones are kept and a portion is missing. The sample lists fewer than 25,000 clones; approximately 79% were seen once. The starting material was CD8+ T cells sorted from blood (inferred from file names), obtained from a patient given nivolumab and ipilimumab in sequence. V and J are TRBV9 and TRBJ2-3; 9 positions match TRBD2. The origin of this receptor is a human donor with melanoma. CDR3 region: CASSVVGAGGTDTQYF. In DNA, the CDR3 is TGTGCCAGCAGCGTAGTAGGAGCGGGGGGTACAGATACGCAGTATTTT.